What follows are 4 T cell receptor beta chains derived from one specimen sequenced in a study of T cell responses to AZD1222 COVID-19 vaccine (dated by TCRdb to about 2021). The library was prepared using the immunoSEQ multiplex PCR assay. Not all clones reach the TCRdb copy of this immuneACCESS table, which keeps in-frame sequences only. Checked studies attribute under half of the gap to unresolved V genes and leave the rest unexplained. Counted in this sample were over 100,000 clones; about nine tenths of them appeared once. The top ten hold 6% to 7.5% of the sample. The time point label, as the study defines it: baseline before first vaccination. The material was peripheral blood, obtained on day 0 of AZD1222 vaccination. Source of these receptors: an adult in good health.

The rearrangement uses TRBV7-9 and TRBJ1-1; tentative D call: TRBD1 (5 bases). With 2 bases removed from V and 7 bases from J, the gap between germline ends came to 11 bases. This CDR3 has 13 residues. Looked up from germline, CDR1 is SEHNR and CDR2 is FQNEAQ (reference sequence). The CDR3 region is CASSLRSGGEAFF. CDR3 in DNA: TGTGCCAGCAGCTTAAGGTCCGGGGGTGAAGCTTTCTTT.

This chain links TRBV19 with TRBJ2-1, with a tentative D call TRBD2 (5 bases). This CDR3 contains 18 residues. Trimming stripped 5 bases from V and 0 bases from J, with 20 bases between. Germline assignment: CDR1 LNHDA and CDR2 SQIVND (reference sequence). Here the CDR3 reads CASSPTRGTGSSYNEQFF. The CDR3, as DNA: TGTGCCAGTAGTCCCACCAGAGGCACTGGGAGCTCCTACAATGAGCAGTTCTTC. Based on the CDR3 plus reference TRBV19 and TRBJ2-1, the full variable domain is DGGITQSPKYLFRKEGQNVTLSCEQNLNHDAMYWYRQDPGQGLRLIYYSQIVNDFQKGDIAEGYSVSREKKESFPLTVTSAQKNPTAFYLCASSPTRGTGSSYNEQFFGPGTRLTVL.

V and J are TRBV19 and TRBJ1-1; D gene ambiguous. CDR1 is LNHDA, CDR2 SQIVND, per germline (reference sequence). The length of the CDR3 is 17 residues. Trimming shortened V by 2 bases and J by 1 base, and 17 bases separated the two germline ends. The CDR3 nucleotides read TGTGCCAGTAGTATACCCAGGTCTGGTGAGAGGAACACTGAAGCTTTCTTT. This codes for CASSIPRSGERNTEAFF.

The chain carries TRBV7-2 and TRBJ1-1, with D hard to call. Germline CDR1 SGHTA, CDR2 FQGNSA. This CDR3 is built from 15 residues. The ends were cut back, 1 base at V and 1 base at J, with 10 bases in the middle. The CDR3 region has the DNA TGTGCCAGCAGCTTAGTAGGAGGGAGGAACACTGAAGCTTTCTTT. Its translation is CASSLVGGRNTEAFF.